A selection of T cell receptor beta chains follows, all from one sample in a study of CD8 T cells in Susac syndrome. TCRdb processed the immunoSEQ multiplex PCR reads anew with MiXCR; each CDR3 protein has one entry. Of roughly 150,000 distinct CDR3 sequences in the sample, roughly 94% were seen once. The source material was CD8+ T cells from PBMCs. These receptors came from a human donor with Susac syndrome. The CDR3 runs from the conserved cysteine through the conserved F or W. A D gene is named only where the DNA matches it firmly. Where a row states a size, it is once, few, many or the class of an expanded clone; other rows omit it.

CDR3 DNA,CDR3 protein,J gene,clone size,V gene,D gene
TGTGCCAGCAGTGTACTAGCCCGCTACGAGCAGTACTTC,CASSVLARYEQYF,TRBJ2-7,-,TRBV6-1,-
TGTGCCAGCGTAGTGGACACTGAAGCTTTCTTT,CASVVDTEAFF,TRBJ1-1,-,TRBV7-9,-
TGTGCCAGCAGCCGTCTGCGGCAAGAGACCCAGTACTTC,CASSRLRQETQYF,TRBJ2-5,-,TRBV3-1,-
TGTGCCAGCAGCTTGGGGACACCGCTAGATACGCAGTATTTT,CASSLGTPLDTQYF,TRBJ2-3,-,TRBV11-3,-
TGTGCCAGCTCGGTGGCGACCGCTGTCAACTACACCTTC,CASSVATAVNYTF,TRBJ1-2,-,TRBV6-5,-
TGCAGTGCACGTACAGGGAATCAGCCCCAGCATTTT,CSARTGNQPQHF,TRBJ1-5,-,TRBV20-1,-
TGTGCCAGCAGCTTAGGGGGAACAAATGAGCAGTTCTTC,CASSLGGTNEQFF,TRBJ2-1,-,TRBV7-6,-
TGTGCCAGCAGTTCCGGACTAGCGGGAGGCTACGAGCAGTACTTC,CASSSGLAGGYEQYF,TRBJ2-7,-,TRBV27,TRBD2
TGCAGCGTTGACGGGCTGATGAACACTGAAGCTTTCTTT,CSVDGLMNTEAFF,TRBJ1-1,-,TRBV29-1,-
TGTGCCAGCAGCCAAACAGGGTGGACTGAAGCTTTCTTT,CASSQTGWTEAFF,TRBJ1-1,-,TRBV5-6,-
TGCGCCAGCGAGATAGGGACTAGCAACAATGAGCAGTTCTTC,CASEIGTSNNEQFF,TRBJ2-1,-,TRBV5-1,TRBD2
TGCGCCAGCAGCCAAGACGACAGGGCAGGCTATGGCTACACCTTC,CASSQDDRAGYGYTF,TRBJ1-2,-,TRBV4-1,TRBD1
TGTGCCAGCAGTTTGGAGGGGGCAGGCCGGGGTGAGCAGTACTTC,CASSLEGAGRGEQYF,TRBJ2-7,-,TRBV27,-
TGTGCCAGCAGCTTAGGGTTGGGGGGGCCCCATCAGCCCCAGCATTTT,CASSLGLGGPHQPQHF,TRBJ1-5,-,TRBV7-6,-
TGCGCCAGCAGCGGAACCAGGGAGGGGCACGACACAGATACGCAGTATTTT,CASSGTREGHDTDTQYF,TRBJ2-3,-,TRBV5-1,TRBD2
TGTGCCAGCACCCCGGAGGTGGCTTACTATGGCTACACCTTC,CASTPEVAYYGYTF,TRBJ1-2,-,TRBV3-1,-
TGTGCCAGCAGTTTAATACGCAATCAGCCCCAGCATTTT,CASSLIRNQPQHF,TRBJ1-5,once,TRBV27,-
TGTGCCAGCAGCCCGCAAGGGCGGACAGCTATTACCTACGAGCAGTACTTC,CASSPQGRTAITYEQYF,TRBJ2-7,once,TRBV27,-
TGCGCCAGCAGCCAGGGGTTGCCAGCGAACACTGAAGCTTTCTTT,CASSQGLPANTEAFF,TRBJ1-1,-,TRBV4-1,-
TGTGCCAGCAGCCAAGATATTACAAGGACCTACGAGCAGTACTTC,CASSQDITRTYEQYF,TRBJ2-7,-,TRBV3-1,-
TGCGCCAGCAGCTTGGGAGCGGGAGGCGGAACTTACGAGCAGTACTTC,CASSLGAGGGTYEQYF,TRBJ2-7,few,TRBV5-1,TRBD2
TGTGCCAGTAGTATGGGGGCAGGGACCTACGAGCAGTACTTC,CASSMGAGTYEQYF,TRBJ2-7,-,TRBV19,-
TGCAGTGCTAGCCCGGGACTCATCTCCAACAATGAGCAGTTCTTC,CSASPGLISNNEQFF,TRBJ2-1,-,TRBV20-1,-
TGCGCCAGCAGCCAAGATAGGACTAGCGGGTCCTACGAGCAGTACTTC,CASSQDRTSGSYEQYF,TRBJ2-7,-,TRBV4-1,TRBD2
TGTGCCAGCAGCTTATTACCGACGGATACCTACGAGCAGTACTTC,CASSLLPTDTYEQYF,TRBJ2-7,-,TRBV11-3,-
TGTGCCAGCAGTTATGGGGGAGGGCTCCAAGAGACCCAGTACTTC,CASSYGGGLQETQYF,TRBJ2-5,-,TRBV27,TRBD2
TGTGCCACCAGCAGACCGGACAGGGACACTGAAGCTTTCTTT,CATSRPDRDTEAFF,TRBJ1-1,-,TRBV15,TRBD1
TGTGCCAGCAGCGTGTACGGGGGGCGCGAGCAAGAGACCCAGTACTTC,CASSVYGGREQETQYF,TRBJ2-5,once,TRBV9,-